These 13 T cell receptor beta chains share one sample of origin, sequenced in a study of neurological immune-mediated disorders. TCRdb ran MiXCR on the 5' RACE reads and lists one entry per CDR3 protein. The sample comprises approximately 20,000 distinct CDR3 sequences, roughly 29% of which are singletons, and roughly a third rests with the top ten. Sequencing was performed on PBMCs. These receptors all stem from a middle-aged man with HTLV-1-associated myelopathy (HAM/TSP).

This rearrangement joins TRBV20-1 to TRBJ2-5; possible D gene TRBD2, 5 bases. Trimming removed 0 bases at V and 7 bases at J, with 15 bases between. Germline CDR1 reads DFQATT; CDR2 reads SNEGSKA (reference sequence). The CDR3 contains 14 residues. CDR3 in amino acids: CSAREPGNLGTQYF. DNA of the CDR3: TGCAGTGCTAGAGAGCCGGGGAACCTTGGGACCCAGTACTTC.

This clonotype was seen many times. The chain combines TRBV5-1 with TRBJ1-1; D might be TRBD1 (5 bases). Trimming took off 3 bases at V and 2 bases at J, with 11 bases between the two ends. The CDR3 consists of 14 residues. The germline gives CDR1 SGHRS, CDR2 YFSETQ. CDR3 region: CASSSGILNTEAFF. The CDR3 nucleotides read TGCGCCAGCAGCTCAGGGATTCTTAACACTGAAGCTTTCTTT.

Many counts were recorded for this clonotype. The chain combines TRBV5-5 with TRBJ1-1; the D gene is possibly TRBD1 (5 bases). The CDR3 is 16 amino acids. Germline assignment: CDR1 SGHKS and CDR2 YYEKEE (reference sequence). Trimming left V 4 bases short and J 0 bases short, with 16 bases between. CDR3 sequence reads: CASSTYRGTLNTEAFF. DNA for the CDR3: TGTGCCAGCAGCACCTACCGGGGCACCTTGAACACTGAAGCTTTCTTT.

This clonotype showed up many times. The chain is built from TRBV12-3 or TRBV12-4 and TRBJ2-3, with TRBD1 identical over 8 bases. The CDR3 consists of 14 residues. J was trimmed by 8 bases and V by 5 bases; bases with no gene match: 9. The CDR3 spells CASSVGQGQATQYF. In DNA form, the CDR3 reads TGTGCCAGCAGTGTTGGACAGGGCCAAGCTACGCAGTATTTT.

This clonotype was counted many times. This rearrangement joins TRBV5-6 to TRBJ1-2; D is possibly TRBD1 (5 bases). Germline values: CDR1 SGHDT, CDR2 YYEEEE. With 0 bases removed from V and 7 bases from J, the gap between germline ends came to 13 bases. CDR3 length: 14 amino acids. The CDR3 spells CASSLEDTDFGYTF. The CDR3 DNA follows: TGTGCCAGCAGCTTGGAGGACACCGATTTTGGCTACACCTTC.

This rearrangement joins TRBV5-1 to TRBJ2-5; no definite D call. The V gene lost 0 bases and the J gene lost 2 bases, with 11 bases spanning the gap. CDR1 and CDR2 (germline): SGHRS, YFSETQ. This CDR3 contains 15 residues. This CDR3 reads CASSLVPSAQETQYF. CDR3 bases: TGCGCCAGCAGCTTGGTTCCGTCCGCGCAAGAGACCCAGTACTTC.

This clonotype has just a few counts. CDR3 coding DNA: TGTGCCAGCAGGGCGGTGGAGCAGGGACTAAGTAACACTGAAGCTTTCTTT. Translating gives CASRAVEQGLSNTEAFF. This rearrangement joins TRBV6-2 or TRBV6-3 to TRBJ1-1, with D possibly matching TRBD1 (5 bases). Germline CDR1 reads MNHEY; CDR2 reads SVGEGT. This CDR3 spans 17 amino acids. V shed 6 bases and J shed 2 bases, with 22 bases lying between them.

This clonotype was recorded a few times. The chain couples TRBV28 to TRBJ2-7; D may be TRBD1 (5 bases). The CDR3 has 12 residues. Germline CDR1 MDHEN, CDR2 SYDVKM. Between the trimmed V and J ends, which lost 3 bases and 6 bases, there was a span of 9 bases. The CDR3 coding sequence is TGTGCCAGCAGTTTTTTAGGGGTCGAGCAGTACTTC. It encodes CASSFLGVEQYF.

The chain carries TRBV11-2 and TRBJ1-1; D might be TRBD1 (6 bases). This CDR3 has 16 residues. V lost 1 base to trimming and J lost 6 bases, with 18 bases between them. Germline CDR1 is SGHAT and CDR2 is FQNNGV. The CDR3 protein is CASSLVHGGLEPEAFF. The CDR3, as DNA: TGTGCCAGCAGCTTAGTCCACGGGGGGCTAGAACCTGAAGCTTTCTTT.

This sequence joins TRBV20-1 and TRBJ2-3; TRBD2 aligns across 11 bases. Unmatched junction bases numbered 3, after V lost 5 bases and J lost 2 bases. CDR3 length: 14 amino acids. From germline, CDR1 is DFQATT and CDR2 SNEGSKA (reference sequence). The CDR3 DNA reads TGCAGTGCTCAACTAGCGGGAGCCACAGATACGCAGTATTTT. Its protein product is CSAQLAGATDTQYF.

CDR3: CAWSTGTGYYEQFF. The CDR3 nucleotides read TGTGCCTGGTCGACCGGGACAGGGTACTATGAGCAGTTCTTC. The V gene is TRBV30, the J gene TRBJ2-1; 9 nucleotides align to TRBD1. V shed 5 bases, J shed 8 bases, and the junction held 10 bases outside the gene matches. The germline gives CDR1 GTSNPN, CDR2 SVGIG (reference sequence). The CDR3 is 14 amino acids.

V is TRBV20-1 and J is TRBJ2-5, with 9 bases lining up with TRBD2. The CDR3 contains 14 residues. CDR1 and CDR2 (germline): DFQATT, SNEGSKA (reference sequence). V shed 1 base and J 4 bases; nucleotides not matched to a gene: 4. Here the CDR3 DNA reads TGCAGTGCTAGAGTATTAGCGGGAGCAGAGACCCAGTACTTC. It encodes CSARVLAGAETQYF.

At least ten counts were recorded for this clonotype. CDR3 in amino acids: CASSSRDKNYNEQFF. The CDR3 DNA reads as TGTGCCAGCAGCTCCCGGGACAAAAATTACAATGAGCAGTTCTTC. This rearrangement joins TRBV7-2 to TRBJ2-1; tentative D call: TRBD1 (6 bases). Trimming cost V 4 bases and J 4 bases, with 14 bases left between them. The CDR3 runs 15 residues. Germline values: CDR1 SGHTA, CDR2 FQGNSA.